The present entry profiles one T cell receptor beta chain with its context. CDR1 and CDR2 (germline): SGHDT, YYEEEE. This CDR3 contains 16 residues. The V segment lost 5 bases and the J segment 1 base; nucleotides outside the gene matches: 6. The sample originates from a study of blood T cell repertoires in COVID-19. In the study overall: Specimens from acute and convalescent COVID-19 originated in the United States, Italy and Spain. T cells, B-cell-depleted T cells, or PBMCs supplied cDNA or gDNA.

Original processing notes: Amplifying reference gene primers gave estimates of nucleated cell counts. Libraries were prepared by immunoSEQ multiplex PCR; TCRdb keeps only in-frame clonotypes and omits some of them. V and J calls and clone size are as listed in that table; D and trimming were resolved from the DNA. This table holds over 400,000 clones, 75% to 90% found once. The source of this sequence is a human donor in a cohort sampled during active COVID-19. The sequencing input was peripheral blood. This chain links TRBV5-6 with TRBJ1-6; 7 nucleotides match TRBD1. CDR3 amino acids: CASSINRGSYNSPLHF. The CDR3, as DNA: TGTGCCAGCAGTATAAACAGGGGATCCTATAATTCACCCCTCCACTTT.